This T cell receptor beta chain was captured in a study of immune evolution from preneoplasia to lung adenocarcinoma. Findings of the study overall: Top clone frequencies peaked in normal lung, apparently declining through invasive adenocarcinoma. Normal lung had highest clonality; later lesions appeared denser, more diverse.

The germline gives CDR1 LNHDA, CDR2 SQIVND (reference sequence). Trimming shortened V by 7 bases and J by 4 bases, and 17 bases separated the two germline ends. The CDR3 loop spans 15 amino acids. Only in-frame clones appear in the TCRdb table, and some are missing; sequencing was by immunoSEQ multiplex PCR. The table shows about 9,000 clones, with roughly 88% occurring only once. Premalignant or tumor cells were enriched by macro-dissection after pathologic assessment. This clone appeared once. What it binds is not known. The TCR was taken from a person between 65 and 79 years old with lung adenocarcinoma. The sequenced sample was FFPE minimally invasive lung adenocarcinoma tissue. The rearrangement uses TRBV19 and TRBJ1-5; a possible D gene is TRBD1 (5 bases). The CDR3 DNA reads TGTGCCAGTACCCCCTCGCGAGGGGCGAATCAGCCCCAGCATTTT. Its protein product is CASTPSRGANQPQHF. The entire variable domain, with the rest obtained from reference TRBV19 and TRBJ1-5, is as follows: DGGITQSPKYLFRKEGQNVTLSCEQNLNHDAMYWYRQDPGQGLRLIYYSQIVNDFQKGDIAEGYSVSREKKESFPLTVTSAQKNPTAFYLCASTPSRGANQPQHFGDGTRLSIL.